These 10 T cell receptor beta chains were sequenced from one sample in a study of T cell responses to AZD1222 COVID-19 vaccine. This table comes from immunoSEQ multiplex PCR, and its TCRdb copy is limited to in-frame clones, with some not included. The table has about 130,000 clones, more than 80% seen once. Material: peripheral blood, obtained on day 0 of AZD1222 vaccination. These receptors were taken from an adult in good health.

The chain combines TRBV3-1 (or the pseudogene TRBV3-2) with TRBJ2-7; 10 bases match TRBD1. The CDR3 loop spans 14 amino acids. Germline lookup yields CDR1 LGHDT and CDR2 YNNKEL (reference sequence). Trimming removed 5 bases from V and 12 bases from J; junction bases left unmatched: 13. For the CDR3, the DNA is TGTGCCAGCAGCTATTCTTCGGGACAGGGGAGTTGGTACTTC. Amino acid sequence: CASSYSSGQGSWYF.

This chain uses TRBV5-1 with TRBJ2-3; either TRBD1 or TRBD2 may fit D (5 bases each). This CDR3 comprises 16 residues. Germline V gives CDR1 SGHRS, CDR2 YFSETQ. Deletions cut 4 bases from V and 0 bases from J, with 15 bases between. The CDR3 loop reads CASSPQVGGSTDTQYF. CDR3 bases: TGCGCCAGCAGCCCACAGGTTGGGGGTAGCACAGATACGCAGTATTTT.

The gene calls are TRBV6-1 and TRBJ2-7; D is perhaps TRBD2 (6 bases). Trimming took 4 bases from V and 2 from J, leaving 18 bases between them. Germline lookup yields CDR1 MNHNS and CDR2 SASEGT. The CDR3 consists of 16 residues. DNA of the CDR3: TGTGCCAGCAGTGGACACCAACGGGGGTCGCCCTACGAGCAGTACTTC. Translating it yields CASSGHQRGSPYEQYF.

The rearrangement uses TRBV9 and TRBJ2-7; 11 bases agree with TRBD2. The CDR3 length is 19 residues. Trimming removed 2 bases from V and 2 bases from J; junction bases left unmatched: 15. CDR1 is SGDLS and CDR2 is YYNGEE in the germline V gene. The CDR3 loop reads CASSVEPSRLAGRAYEQYF. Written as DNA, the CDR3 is TGTGCCAGCAGCGTCGAGCCCTCTAGACTAGCGGGACGGGCCTACGAGCAGTACTTC.

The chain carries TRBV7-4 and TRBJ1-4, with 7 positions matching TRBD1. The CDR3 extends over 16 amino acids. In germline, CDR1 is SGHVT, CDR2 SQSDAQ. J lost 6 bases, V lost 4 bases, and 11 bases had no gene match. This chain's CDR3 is CASSSQAQGMDEKLFF. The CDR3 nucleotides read TGTGCCAGCAGCTCCCAAGCACAGGGGATGGATGAAAAACTGTTTTTT.

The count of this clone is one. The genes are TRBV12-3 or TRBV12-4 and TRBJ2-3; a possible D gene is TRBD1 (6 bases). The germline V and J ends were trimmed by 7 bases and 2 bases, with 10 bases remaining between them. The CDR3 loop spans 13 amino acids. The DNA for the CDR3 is TGTGCCAGCATCACAGGGAACACAGATACGCAGTATTTT. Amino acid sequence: CASITGNTDTQYF.

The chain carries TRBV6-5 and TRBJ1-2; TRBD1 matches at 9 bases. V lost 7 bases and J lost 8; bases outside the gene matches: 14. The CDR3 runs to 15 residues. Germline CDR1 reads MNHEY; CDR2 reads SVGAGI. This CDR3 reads CASTPELQGAKGYTF. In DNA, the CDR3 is TGTGCCAGCACACCCGAGCTACAGGGGGCGAAGGGCTACACCTTC.

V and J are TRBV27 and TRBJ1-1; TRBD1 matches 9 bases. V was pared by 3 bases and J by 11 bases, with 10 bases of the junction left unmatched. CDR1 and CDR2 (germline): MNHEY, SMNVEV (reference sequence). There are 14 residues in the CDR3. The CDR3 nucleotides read TGTGCCAGCAGTTTCGACAGGGGGGACTTTGTGGCTTTCTTT. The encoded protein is CASSFDRGDFVAFF.

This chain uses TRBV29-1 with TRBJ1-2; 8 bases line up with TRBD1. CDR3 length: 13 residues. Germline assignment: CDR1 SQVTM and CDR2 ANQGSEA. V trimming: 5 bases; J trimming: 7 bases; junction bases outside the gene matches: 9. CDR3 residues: CSVQGQGPSGYTF. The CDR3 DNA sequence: TGCAGCGTTCAAGGACAGGGACCTTCTGGCTACACCTTC. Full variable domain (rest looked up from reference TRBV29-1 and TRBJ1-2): SAVISQKPSRDICQRGTSLTIQCQVDSQVTMMFWYRQQPGQSLTLIATANQGSEATYESGFVIDKFPISRPNLTFSTLTVSNMSPEDSSIYLCSVQGQGPSGYTFGSGTRLTVV.

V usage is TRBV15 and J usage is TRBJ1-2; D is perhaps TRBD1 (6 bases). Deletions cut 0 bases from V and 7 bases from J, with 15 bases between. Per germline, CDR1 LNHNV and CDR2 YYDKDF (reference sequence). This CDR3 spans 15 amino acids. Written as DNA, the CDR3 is TGTGCCACCAGCAGAGATGTTGCAGGGGCTGTTGGCTACACCTTC. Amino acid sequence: CATSRDVAGAVGYTF.